One sample yielded the 5 T cell receptor beta chains listed below, sequenced in a study of T-cell memory formation after mild COVID-19. TCRdb reanalysed the 5' RACE reads using MiXCR and keeps one entry per CDR3 protein. Here the sample spans 380,000 or so distinct CDR3 sequences, approximately 15% being singletons. The material sequenced was PBMCs or a T cell subset sorted from them (not recorded which). The origin of the receptors is a man aged 18 to 35 who had mild COVID-19 (a few samples of this study predate the infection). Cell type and time point are not known.

The sample holds many counts of this clonotype. The chain uses TRBV6-6 and TRBJ2-7; 8 bases are shared with TRBD1. Germline values: CDR1 MNHNY, CDR2 SVGAGI (reference sequence). With 6 bases clipped from V and 2 bases from J, the junction kept 6 bases outside the gene matches. The CDR3 is 14 residues long. CDR3 sequence reads: CASSERTGPYEQYF. For the CDR3, the DNA is TGTGCCAGCAGCGAGAGGACAGGGCCCTACGAGCAGTACTTC.

In this sample, this clonotype turned up a few times. The chain has TRBV10-3 and TRBJ1-6; D may be TRBD1 (5 bases). Germline values: CDR1 ENHRY, CDR2 SYGVKD. The V and J ends lost 0 bases and 15 bases respectively, with 21 bases between them. The CDR3 contains 16 residues. CDR3 region: CAISESKTASTPYLHF. CDR3 sequence (DNA): TGTGCCATCAGTGAGTCCAAGACAGCCTCAACCCCTTACCTCCACTTT.

The chain combines TRBV19 with TRBJ1-6; 10 bases map to TRBD1. The V and J ends lost 7 bases and 10 bases, in that order; junction bases with no gene match: 7. The germline V gene has CDR1 LNHDA and CDR2 SQIVND (reference sequence). This CDR3 region has 14 residues. CDR3 bases: TGTGCCAGTACGCGGGACAGGGGAAAGTCACCCCTCCACTTT. Its protein product is CASTRDRGKSPLHF.

A word on this clonotype: One end of the junction varies from germline; a read error may be responsible. V gene TRBV18 combines with J gene TRBJ2-6; TRBD2 might be the D (6 bases). This CDR3 contains 13 residues. The germline V gene encodes CDR1 KGHSH and CDR2 LQKENI. CDR3 in amino acids: CASSPRGRLSLAF. The CDR3 nucleotides are TGTGCCAGCTCACCCCGGGGGAGACTAAGCCTCGCTTTC.

This clonotype was seen more than once but under ten times. This chain uses TRBV18 with TRBJ1-2; a possible D gene is TRBD1 (5 bases). This CDR3 has 14 amino acids. Per germline, CDR1 KGHSH and CDR2 LQKENI. Deletions cut 6 bases from V and 0 bases from J, with 11 bases between. CDR3 bases: TGTGCCAGCTCTCCCGGGGCCTCTAACTATGGCTACACCTTC. Translated, it gives CASSPGASNYGYTF.